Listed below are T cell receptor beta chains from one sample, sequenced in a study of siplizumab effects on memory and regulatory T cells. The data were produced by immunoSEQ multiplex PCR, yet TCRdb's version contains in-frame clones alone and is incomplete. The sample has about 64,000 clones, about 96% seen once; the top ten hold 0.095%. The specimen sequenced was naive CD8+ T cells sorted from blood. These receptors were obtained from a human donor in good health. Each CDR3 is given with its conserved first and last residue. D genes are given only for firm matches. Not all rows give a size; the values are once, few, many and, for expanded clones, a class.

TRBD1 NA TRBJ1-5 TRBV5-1 TGCGCCCCCAACCGGGACAGACTCTATAGCAATCAGCCCCAGCATTTT CAPNRDRLYSNQPQHF
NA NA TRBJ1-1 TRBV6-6 TGTGCCAGCAGTTCCAGGGCCATGAACACTGAAGCTTTCTTT CASSSRAMNTEAFF
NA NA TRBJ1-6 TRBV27 TGTGCCAGCAGTGACAGGAATTCACCCCTCCACTTT CASSDRNSPLHF
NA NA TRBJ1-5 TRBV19 TGTGCCAGTAGTGTGGAGAGGACTAGCAATCAGCCCCAGCATTTT CASSVERTSNQPQHF
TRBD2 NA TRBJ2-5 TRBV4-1 TGCGCCAGCAGCCACCAAGCGGGGGGGCAAGAGACCCAGTACTTC CASSHQAGGQETQYF
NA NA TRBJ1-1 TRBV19 TGTGCCAGTAGTAGCCCCTTGGACCTAGACACTGAAGCTTTCTTT CASSSPLDLDTEAFF
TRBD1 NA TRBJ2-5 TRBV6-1 TGTGCCAGCAGTGAAGGACAGGGTACGGGCGAGACCCAGTACTTC CASSEGQGTGETQYF
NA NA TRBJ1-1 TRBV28 TGTGCCAGCAGTTTCCTCGGGGGAGGAACTGAAGCTTTCTTT CASSFLGGGTEAFF
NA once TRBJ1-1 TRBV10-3 TGTGCCATCAGTGATATGGACCCGAGACCTGAAGCTTTCTTT CAISDMDPRPEAFF
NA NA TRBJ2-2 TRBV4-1 TGCGCCAGCAGCCAAGATGCAACGAACACCGGGGAGCTGTTTTTT CASSQDATNTGELFF
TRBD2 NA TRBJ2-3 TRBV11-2 TGTGCCAGCAGCCCCGGGGAGGGCTACACAGATACGCAGTATTTT CASSPGEGYTDTQYF
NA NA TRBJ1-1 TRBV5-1 TGCGCCAGCAGTACAGAGAACACTGAAGCTTTCTTT CASSTENTEAFF
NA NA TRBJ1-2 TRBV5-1 TGCGCCAGCAGCTTGGGTGGGGGAGGAGATGGCTACACCTTC CASSLGGGGDGYTF
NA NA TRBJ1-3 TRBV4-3 TGCGCCAGCAGCCAAGAATGGATTGCATACTCTGGAAACACCATATATTTT CASSQEWIAYSGNTIYF
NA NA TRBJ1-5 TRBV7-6 TGTGCCAGCAGCTTGCACGAAGGGAATCAGCCCCAGCATTTT CASSLHEGNQPQHF
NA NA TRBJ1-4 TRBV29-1 TGCAGCGTTGTAGCGGGCGAGGAAGGTGAAAAACTGTTTTTT CSVVAGEEGEKLFF